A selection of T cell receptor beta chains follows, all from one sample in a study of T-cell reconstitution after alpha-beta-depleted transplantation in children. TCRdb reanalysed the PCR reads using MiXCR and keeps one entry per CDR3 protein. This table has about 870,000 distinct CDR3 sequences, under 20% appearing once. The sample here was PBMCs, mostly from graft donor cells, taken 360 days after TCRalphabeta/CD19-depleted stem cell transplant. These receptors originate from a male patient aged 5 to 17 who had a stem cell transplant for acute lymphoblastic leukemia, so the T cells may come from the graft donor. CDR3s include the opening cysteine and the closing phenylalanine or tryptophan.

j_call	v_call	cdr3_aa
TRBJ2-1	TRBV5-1	CASTFPRGPGSEQFF
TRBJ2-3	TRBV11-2	CASSVRGTGTDTQYF
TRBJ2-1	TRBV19	CAGRLATPRGEQFF
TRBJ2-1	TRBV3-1	CASSPPDQSYNEQFF
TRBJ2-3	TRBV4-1	CASSYAGSTDTQYF
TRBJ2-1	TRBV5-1	CASSLWELRSGRALYNEQFF
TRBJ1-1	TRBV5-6	CASSYIQGNTEAFF
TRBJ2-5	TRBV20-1	CSARDKREMRGAGQETQYF
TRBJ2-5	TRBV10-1	CASSEVSGLQETQYF
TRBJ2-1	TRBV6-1	CASRGTASDASEQFF
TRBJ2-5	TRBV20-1	CSARDSGRAGEGQTQYF
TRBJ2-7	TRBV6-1	CASRPLAGSYEQYF
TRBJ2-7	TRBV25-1	CASSDSGRGVYEQYF
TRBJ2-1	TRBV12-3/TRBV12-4	CASSGDRAGNEQFF
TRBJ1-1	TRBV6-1	CASSGRTANTEAFF
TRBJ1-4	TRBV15	CATSRGAGGYEKLFF
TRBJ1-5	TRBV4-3	CASSQESFSNQPQHF
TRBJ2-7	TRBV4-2	CASSQERGVYEQYF
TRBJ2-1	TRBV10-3	CAISEPGLAGNEQFF
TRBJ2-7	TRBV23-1	CASSQLKTLAYEQYF
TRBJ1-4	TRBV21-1	CASSKAGRATNEKLFF
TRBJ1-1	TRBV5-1	CASSHLQEQRNTEAFF
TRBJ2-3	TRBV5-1	CASSPLTSGSADTQYF
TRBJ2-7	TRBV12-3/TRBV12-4	CASSFGRSSYEQYF
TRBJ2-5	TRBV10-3	CAISVNAGPEETQYF
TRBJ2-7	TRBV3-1	CASSQIAIAGGRYEQYF
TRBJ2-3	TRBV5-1	CASSLRSVFGGTDTQYF
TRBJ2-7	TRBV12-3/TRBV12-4	CASRGLAGNYEQYF
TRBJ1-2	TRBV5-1	CASSLSGGRDYGYTF
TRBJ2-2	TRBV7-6	CASSLGQGFTGELFF
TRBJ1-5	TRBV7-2	CASSFQRSNQPQHF
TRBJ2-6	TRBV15	CATSSSRFDSGANVLTF
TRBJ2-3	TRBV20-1	CSARSLGQTAGGVITQYF
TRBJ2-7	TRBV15	CATSRGGLGETGSYEQYF
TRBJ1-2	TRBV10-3	CASYGGRGGYTF
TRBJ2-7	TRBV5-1	CASSSRTSGAYEQYF
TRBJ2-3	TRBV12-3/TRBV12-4	CASSLLSDSADTQYF
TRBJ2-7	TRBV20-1	CSASFQAGGPYEQYF
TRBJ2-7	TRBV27	CASSLTVVYEQYF
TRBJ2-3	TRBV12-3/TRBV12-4	CASASPFLVGSTDTQYF
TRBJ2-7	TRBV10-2	CASSPGLTLYEQYF
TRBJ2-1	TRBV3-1	CASSQQREAFSYNEQFF
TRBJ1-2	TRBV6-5	CASRLGHHGYTF
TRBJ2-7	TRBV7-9	CASTSSGLANNEQYF
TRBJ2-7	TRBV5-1	CASSLVGSFSSYEQYF
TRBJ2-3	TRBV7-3	CASSYSGTSGADTQYF
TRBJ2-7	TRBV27	CASSLSGNTYEQYF
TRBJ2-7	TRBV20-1	CSPVHYEQYF
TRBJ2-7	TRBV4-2	CASSHIPGQATYEQYF
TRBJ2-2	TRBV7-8	CASSLAPRGTGELFF
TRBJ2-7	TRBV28	CASSLWQPYEQYF
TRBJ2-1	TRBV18	CASSPLAGGNNEQFF
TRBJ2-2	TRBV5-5	CASSLRPYTNTGELFF
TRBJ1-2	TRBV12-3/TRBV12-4	CASSLRLGTGANYGYTF
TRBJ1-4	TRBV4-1	CASSQDGSGVGEKLFF
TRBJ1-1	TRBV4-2	CASSARDRDRGPGAFF